This passage covers 26 T cell receptor beta chains from one sample sequenced in a study of blood T cell repertoires in COVID-19. Method: immunoSEQ multiplex PCR; TCRdb's copy keeps in-frame clones and lacks some. The repertoire holds roughly 200,000 clones, with about 83% as singletons. What was sequenced was peripheral blood. Receptors originate from a person aged 70 to 85 with COVID-19, enrolled during active disease.

V and J are TRBV3-1 (or the pseudogene TRBV3-2) and TRBJ1-5; 8 bases line up with TRBD1. The V and J ends lost 0 bases and 4 bases, in that order; junction bases with no gene match: 8. Germline loops: CDR1 LGHDT, CDR2 YNNKEL (reference sequence). This CDR3 spans 17 amino acids. DNA for the CDR3: TGTGCCAGCAGCCAAGAGGATTCGGACAGGGTTAATCAGCCCCAGCATTTT. It is translated as CASSQEDSDRVNQPQHF.

The V call is TRBV6-6, the J call TRBJ2-6; D ambiguous. The CDR3 loop spans 15 amino acids. Trimming shortened V by 0 bases and J by 1 base, and 4 bases separated the two germline ends. Germline V gives CDR1 MNHNY, CDR2 SVGAGI (reference sequence). This CDR3 reads CASSYSRSGANVLTF. The CDR3 coding sequence is TGTGCCAGCAGTTACTCGAGGTCTGGGGCCAACGTCCTGACTTTC.

The chain recombines TRBV9 with TRBJ2-5, with TRBD1 identical over 10 bases. The CDR3 covers 14 residues. The ends lost 2 bases at V and 6 bases at J; junction bases unmatched: 4. The germline V gene has CDR1 SGDLS and CDR2 YYNGEE. In nucleotides, the CDR3 is TGTGCCAGCAGCGTTGACAGGGGGCTGAAGACCCAGTACTTC. Protein: CASSVDRGLKTQYF.

This clone was seen a few times. V gene TRBV28 combines with J gene TRBJ2-7; TRBD1 agrees at 8 bases. The ends lost 8 bases at V and 5 bases at J; junction bases unmatched: 8. Germline CDR1 is MDHEN and CDR2 is SYDVKM. The CDR3 runs to 13 residues. The CDR3 DNA reads as TGTGCCAGCCTAGGGGACAGGTCAAACGAGCAGTACTTC. This encodes CASLGDRSNEQYF.

This chain links TRBV5-1 with TRBJ2-1; 9 bases are a match to TRBD2. V lost 0 bases, J lost 4 bases, and 5 bases stayed unmatched. Germline values: CDR1 SGHRS, CDR2 YFSETQ. The CDR3 length is 16 residues. The CDR3 loop is CASSLVTSGGYNEQFF. The CDR3 bases are TGCGCCAGCAGCTTGGTGACTAGCGGAGGATACAATGAGCAGTTCTTC.

This clone was recorded once. The chain is built from TRBV6-5 and TRBJ1-2; D may be TRBD1 (5 bases). Trimming left V 0 bases short and J 4 bases short, with 9 bases between. Per germline, CDR1 MNHEY and CDR2 SVGAGI. This CDR3 is built from 14 residues. CDR3 amino acids: CASSYSQASYGYTF. CDR3 in DNA: TGTGCCAGCAGTTACTCACAGGCTAGCTATGGCTACACCTTC.

The chain links TRBV6-5 to TRBJ1-6, with a tentative D call TRBD1 (5 bases). CDR3 size: 13 residues. Deletions cut 2 bases from V and 9 bases from J, with 8 bases between. Germline V gene data show CDR1 as MNHEY and CDR2 as SVGAGI. CDR3 protein: CASSYRGVSPLHF. The CDR3 DNA reads TGTGCCAGCAGTTACAGGGGTGTTTCACCCCTCCACTTT.

This clone was counted a single time. The rearrangement links TRBV19 to TRBJ1-5; no clear D gene. The CDR3 sequence is 13 residues long. Trimming took off 2 bases at V and 3 bases at J, with 5 bases between the two ends. The germline V gene has CDR1 LNHDA and CDR2 SQIVND (reference sequence). The CDR3, as DNA: TGTGCCAGTAGTATACAGATCAATCAGCCCCAGCATTTT. Protein product: CASSIQINQPQHF.

DNA of the CDR3: TGTGCCAGCAGCCAAGTAACGAACGGGAGGACCGGGGAGCTGTTTTTT. Encoded protein: CASSQVTNGRTGELFF. The chain carries TRBV3-1 (or the pseudogene TRBV3-2) and TRBJ2-2, with 7 bases matching TRBD2. The V and J ends lost 1 base and 5 bases, in that order; junction bases with no gene match: 7. From germline, CDR1 is LGHDT and CDR2 YNNKEL (reference sequence). The CDR3 sequence is 16 residues long.

The chain recombines TRBV28 with TRBJ1-4, with 7 positions matching TRBD1. CDR1 is MDHEN and CDR2 is SYDVKM in the germline V gene. Germline trimming cut 2 bases from V and 7 bases from J; bases unmatched to any gene: 7. This CDR3 comprises 15 residues. The CDR3: CASSLRGGTAEKLFF. In DNA, the CDR3 is TGTGCCAGCAGTTTAAGAGGGGGCACGGCTGAAAAACTGTTTTTT.

The chain is built from TRBV6-2 or TRBV6-3 and TRBJ2-6; TRBD2 is a possible D gene (6 bases). V lost 4 bases, J lost 0 bases, and 16 bases lay in between. CDR3 length equals 18 residues. In germline, CDR1 is MNHEY, CDR2 SVGEGT. The CDR3 reads CASSSAGKISSGANVLTF. The CDR3 bases are TGTGCCAGCAGTTCGGCGGGGAAAATTAGCTCTGGGGCCAACGTCCTGACTTTC.

The V call is TRBV7-9, the J call TRBJ1-1; D is uncertain. V gave up 2 bases and J gave up 1 base, with 5 bases separating them. Germline values: CDR1 SEHNR, CDR2 FQNEAQ (reference sequence). CDR3 length: 13 amino acids. The CDR3 nucleotides are TGTGCCAGCAGCTTACCCGGGAACACTGAAGCTTTCTTT. As protein: CASSLPGNTEAFF. The full variable domain, with the rest looked up from reference TRBV7-9 and TRBJ1-1, is DTGVSQNPRHKITKRGQNVTFRCDPISEHNRLYWYRQTLGQGPEFLTYFQNEAQLEKSRLLSDRFSAERPKGSFSTLEIQRTEQGDSAMYLCASSLPGNTEAFFGQGTRLTVV.

The chain carries TRBV3-1 (or the pseudogene TRBV3-2) and TRBJ2-1; 8 bases fit TRBD1. This CDR3 has 13 residues. V lost 9 bases, J lost 8 bases, and 9 bases stayed unmatched. Looked up from germline, CDR1 is LGHDT and CDR2 is YNNKEL (reference sequence). CDR3 in amino acids: CARFQGAYDEQFF. CDR3 in DNA: TGTGCCAGGTTTCAGGGGGCTTACGATGAGCAGTTCTTC.

The chain employs TRBV4-3 and TRBJ1-2; D is uncertain. The CDR3 totals 16 residues. Trimming removed 0 bases from V and 4 bases from J, with 15 bases in between. The germline V gene encodes CDR1 LGHNA and CDR2 YSLEER. Here the CDR3 reads CASSQETHSWFYGYTF. Here the CDR3 DNA reads TGCGCCAGCAGCCAAGAGACGCACAGCTGGTTCTATGGCTACACCTTC.

The rearrangement uses TRBV11-2 and TRBJ2-1; D is possibly TRBD2 (6 bases). The CDR3 is 13 amino acids. Per germline, CDR1 SGHAT and CDR2 FQNNGV. Trimming left V 5 bases short and J 12 bases short, with 17 bases between. The chain's CDR3 is CASSRDSRGGQFF. The CDR3 nucleotides read TGTGCCAGCAGCCGGGACTCCCGGGGAGGGCAGTTCTTC.

This chain connects TRBV5-1 to TRBJ1-2; D possibly corresponds to TRBD1 (6 bases). Germline CDR1 SGHRS, CDR2 YFSETQ. This CDR3 is built from 15 residues. V was cut by 3 bases and J by 2 bases, with 14 bases left in between. The CDR3 here is CASSSNGQINYGYTF. CDR3 nucleotides: TGCGCCAGCAGCTCAAACGGACAGATCAACTATGGCTACACCTTC. The variable domain in full, with the rest retrieved from reference TRBV5-1 and TRBJ1-2, is KAGVTQTPRYLIKTRGQQVTLSCSPISGHRSVSWYQQTPGQGLQFLFEYFSETQRNKGNFPGRFSGRQFSNSRSEMNVSTLELGDSALYLCASSSNGQINYGYTFGSGTRLTVV.

The V and J genes are TRBV12-3 or TRBV12-4 and TRBJ1-1; no clear D gene. Trimming left V 6 bases short and J 10 bases short, with 12 bases between. The CDR3 spans 11 residues. CDR3: CASSPRTGAFF. The CDR3 bases are TGTGCCAGCAGCCCCCGAACGGGAGCTTTCTTT.

The chain is built from TRBV5-1 and TRBJ1-3, with 9 bases fitting TRBD1. Germline loops: CDR1 SGHRS, CDR2 YFSETQ. The CDR3 extends over 15 amino acids. The V and J ends lost 4 bases and 4 bases, in that order; junction bases with no gene match: 6. The CDR3 bases are TGCGCCAGCAGCCCGAGACAGGGGGGAGGAAACACCATATATTTT. Translating gives CASSPRQGGGNTIYF.

This rearrangement joins TRBV4-2 to TRBJ1-5, with D possibly being TRBD1 (5 bases). With 2 bases removed from V and 5 bases from J, the gap between germline ends came to 19 bases. The CDR3 runs to 17 residues. CDR1 and CDR2 from the germline V gene are LGHNA and YNFKEQ. The CDR3 nucleotides read TGTGCCAGCAGCCAACGCGGGACTGCGGGGGTGGATCAGCCCCAGCATTTT. Encoded protein: CASSQRGTAGVDQPQHF.

The V call is TRBV3-1 (or the pseudogene TRBV3-2), the J call TRBJ2-7; D call uncertain. The V end was cut by 1 base, the J end by 7 bases, with 11 bases between. Germline CDR1 reads LGHDT; CDR2 reads YNNKEL (reference sequence). The CDR3 loop spans 13 amino acids. The CDR3 protein is CASSQVRLGEQYF. The CDR3 region has the DNA TGTGCCAGCAGCCAAGTCAGGCTGGGTGAGCAGTACTTC.

The CDR3 region is CASSRNTIAGRNTDTQYF. CDR3 DNA: TGTGCCAGCAGCCGGAATACTATAGCGGGTAGAAACACAGATACGCAGTATTTT. The V gene is TRBV7-2, the J gene TRBJ2-3; 7 bases agree with TRBD2. There are 18 residues in the CDR3. Germline V gene lookup returns CDR1 SGHTA and CDR2 FQGNSA. V was pared by 5 bases and J by 2 bases, with 16 bases of the junction left unmatched.

CDR3 nucleotides: TGTGCCAGTCATTATAGCGGAGCCGGGTACGAGCAGTACTTC. It specifies CASHYSGAGYEQYF. The chain has TRBV28 and TRBJ2-7; TRBD2 is a possible D gene (6 bases). The CDR3 covers 14 residues. V lost 9 bases and J 4 bases, leaving 19 bases between the germline ends. Per the germline V gene, CDR1 is MDHEN and CDR2 is SYDVKM.

The chain uses TRBV24-1 and TRBJ2-1, with TRBD1 identical over 8 bases. This CDR3 spans 17 amino acids. V lost 3 bases and J lost 5; bases outside the gene matches: 11. CDR1 is KGHDR, CDR2 SFDVKD, per germline. CDR3 nucleotide sequence: TGTGCCACCAGTGATCCCGACAGGGGAGGTTGGAACAATGAGCAGTTCTTC. Its translation is CATSDPDRGGWNNEQFF.

The genes are TRBV15 and TRBJ2-1; D is possibly TRBD2 (6 bases). In germline, CDR1 is LNHNV, CDR2 YYDKDF (reference sequence). The V end was cut by 0 bases, the J end by 5 bases, with 17 bases between. The CDR3 covers 17 residues. The chain's CDR3 is CATSRDLGGLGDNEQFF. CDR3 DNA: TGTGCCACCAGCAGAGATTTGGGGGGTTTGGGTGACAATGAGCAGTTCTTC.

Concerning this clone itself: As the CDR3 is not closed by the conserved phenylalanine or tryptophan, this likely results from a read error. This chain joins TRBV9 and TRBJ2-7, with TRBD2 as a possible D gene (6 bases). This CDR3 has 14 residues. V lost 4 bases and J lost 0, with 11 bases in between. CDR1 is SGDLS, CDR2 YYNGEE, per germline. This CDR3 reads CASSPGGASYEQYL. CDR3 in DNA: TGTGCCAGCAGCCCCGGCGGGGCCTCCTACGAGCAGTACCTC.

This clone was observed a handful of times. The chain combines TRBV12-5 with TRBJ2-7; 7 bases map to TRBD2. The V and J ends lost 6 bases and 3 bases, in that order; junction bases with no gene match: 5. Germline assignment: CDR1 LGHNT and CDR2 FRNRAP. The CDR3 length is 13 residues. For the CDR3, the DNA is TGTGCTAGTGGCCCACGCGGGGGCTACGAGCAGTACTTC. It is translated as CASGPRGGYEQYF.